Listed below are T cell receptor beta chains from one sample, sequenced in a study of T cell repertoires in cytomegalovirus infection. For these receptors, no antigen is known. TCRdb passed the reads through MiXCR, listing each CDR3 protein once. Of about 52,000 distinct CDR3 sequences in the sample, around a fifth were seen once. The sample in question was CD8+ T cells from cultured PBMCs, obtained from culture after CMV antigen stimulation. The receptors shown here come from a human donor in good health (CMV status not recorded). Some clones in this sample may be carry-over from other donors' samples. Both conserved end residues are part of each CDR3. D genes are given only for firm matches. Only part of the rows carry a size: once, few, many, or a class if the clone is expanded.

clone_size	d_call	v_call	j_call	cdr3_aa	cdr3_nt
few	NA	TRBV12-3/TRBV12-4	TRBJ1-2	CASSGDFPGYTF	TGTGCCAGCAGTGGGGACTTCCCAGGCTACACCTTC
few	TRBD1	TRBV7-2	TRBJ1-5	CASSLNRGQPQHF	TGTGCCAGCAGCCTAAACAGGGGACAGCCCCAGCATTTT
NA	TRBD1	TRBV4-1	TRBJ1-1	CASSQGTGGGGLIEAFF	TGTGCCAGCAGCCAAGGGACAGGGGGCGGTGGACTAATTGAAGCTTTCTTT
NA	NA	TRBV7-8	TRBJ1-3	CASSLVIIRGPSRENTIYF	TGTGCCAGCAGCTTAGTCATTATCAGGGGCCCTTCTCGGGAAAACACCATATATTTT
NA	TRBD2	TRBV12-3/TRBV12-4	TRBJ2-1	CASSLRGGIRNEQFF	TGTGCCAGCAGTTTACGGGGGGGGATTCGAAATGAGCAGTTCTTC
NA	NA	TRBV30	TRBJ1-1	CAWWSVGASF	TGTGCCTGGTGGTCGGTCGGGGCTTCCTTT
NA	NA	TRBV12-3/TRBV12-4	TRBJ2-7	CASARNSEQYF	TGTGCCAGCGCACGAAATTCCGAGCAGTACTTC
NA	TRBD1	TRBV7-6	TRBJ1-1	CASSPGTATSGTEAFF	TGTGCCAGCAGCCCAGGGACAGCCACATCGGGGACTGAAGCTTTCTTT
NA	TRBD1	TRBV4-2	TRBJ2-7	CASSQASSGQGLYEQYF	TGTGCCAGCAGCCAAGCCAGTTCAGGACAGGGACTCTACGAGCAGTACTTC
few	NA	TRBV4-1	TRBJ2-4	CASSQDGLTQYF	TGCGCCAGCAGCCAAGATGGGCTGACTCAGTACTTC
few	NA	TRBV4-3	TRBJ1-4	CASSQGTSTNEKLFF	TGCGCCAGCAGCCAAGGAACGTCAACTAATGAAAAACTGTTTTTT
few	NA	TRBV12-3/TRBV12-4	TRBJ1-1	CASSFNREAFF	TGTGCCAGCAGTTTCAACAGGGAAGCTTTCTTT
few	NA	TRBV7-8	TRBJ2-7	CASSFGQYYEQYF	TGTGCCAGCAGCTTCGGACAGTACTACGAGCAGTACTTC
NA	NA	TRBV19	TRBJ2-7	CASGKQGSYEQYF	TGTGCCAGTGGTAAACAGGGTTCCTACGAGCAGTACTTC
NA	NA	TRBV4-2	TRBJ2-2	CASSQESASNTGELFF	TGTGCCAGCAGCCAAGAGTCAGCTTCGAACACCGGGGAGCTGTTTTTT
few	TRBD1	TRBV7-8	TRBJ1-1	CASSPDRGQSEAFF	TGTGCCAGCAGCCCCGACAGGGGGCAAAGTGAAGCTTTCTTT
many	NA	TRBV7-3	TRBJ1-1	CASSGRGRTEAFF	TGTGCCAGCAGCGGAAGGGGCCGCACTGAAGCTTTCTTT